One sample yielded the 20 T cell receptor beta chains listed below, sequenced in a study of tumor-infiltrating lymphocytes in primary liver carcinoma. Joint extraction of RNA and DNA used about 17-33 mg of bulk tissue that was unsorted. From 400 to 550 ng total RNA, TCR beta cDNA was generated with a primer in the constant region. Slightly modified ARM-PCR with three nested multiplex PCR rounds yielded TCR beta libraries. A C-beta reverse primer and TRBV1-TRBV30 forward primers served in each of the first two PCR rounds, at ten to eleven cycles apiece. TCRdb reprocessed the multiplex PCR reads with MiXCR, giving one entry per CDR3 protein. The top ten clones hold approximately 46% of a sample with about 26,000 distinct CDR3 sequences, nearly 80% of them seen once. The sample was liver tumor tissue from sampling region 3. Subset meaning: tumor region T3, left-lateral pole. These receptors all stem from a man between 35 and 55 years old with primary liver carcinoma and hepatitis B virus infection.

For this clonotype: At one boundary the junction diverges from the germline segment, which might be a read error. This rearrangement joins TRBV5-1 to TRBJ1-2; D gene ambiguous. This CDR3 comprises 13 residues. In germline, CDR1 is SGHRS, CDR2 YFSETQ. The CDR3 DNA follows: TGCACCAGCAGTTCAACCAACGTTATCGGCTACACCTTC. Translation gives CTSSSTNVIGYTF.

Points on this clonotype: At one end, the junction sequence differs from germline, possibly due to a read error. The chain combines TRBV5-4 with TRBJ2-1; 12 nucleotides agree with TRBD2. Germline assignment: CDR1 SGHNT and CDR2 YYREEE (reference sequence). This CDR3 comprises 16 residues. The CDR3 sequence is CASSSRLAGVYNERFF. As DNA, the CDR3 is TGTGCCAGCAGCTCGAGACTAGCGGGAGTCTATAATGAGCGGTTCTTC.

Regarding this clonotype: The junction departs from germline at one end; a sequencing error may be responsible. CDR3 coding DNA: TGCGCGAGCAGCTTGGAAAGGGGTTCAAGAATCCTGACTTTC. Protein: CASSLERGSRILTF. The chain couples TRBV5-1 to TRBJ2-6, with D perhaps matching TRBD1 (5 bases). The CDR3 runs 14 residues. Germline V CDR1 and CDR2: SGHRS, YFSETQ.

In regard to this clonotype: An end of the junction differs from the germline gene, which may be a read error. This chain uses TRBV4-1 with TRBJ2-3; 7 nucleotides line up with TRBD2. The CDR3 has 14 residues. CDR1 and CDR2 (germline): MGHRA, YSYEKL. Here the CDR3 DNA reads TGCGCCCGCAGCCGACAAAGCGGGGAAGATATGCAGTATTTT. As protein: CARSRQSGEDMQYF.

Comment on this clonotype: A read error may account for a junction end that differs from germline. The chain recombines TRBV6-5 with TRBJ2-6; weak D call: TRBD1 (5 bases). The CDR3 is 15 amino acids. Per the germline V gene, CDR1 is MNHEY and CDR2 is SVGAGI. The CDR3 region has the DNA TGTGCCGGTAGTCCCGACCTTCCTGGGGCCAACATCCTGACTTTC. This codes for CAGSPDLPGANILTF.

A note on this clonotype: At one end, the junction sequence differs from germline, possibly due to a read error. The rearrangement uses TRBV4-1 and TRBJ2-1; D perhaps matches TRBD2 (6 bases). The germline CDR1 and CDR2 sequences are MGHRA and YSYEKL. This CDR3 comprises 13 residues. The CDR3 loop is CASRAGTYNVQSF. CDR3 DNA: TGCGCCAGCAGGGCCGGGACTTACAATGTGCAGTCCTTC.

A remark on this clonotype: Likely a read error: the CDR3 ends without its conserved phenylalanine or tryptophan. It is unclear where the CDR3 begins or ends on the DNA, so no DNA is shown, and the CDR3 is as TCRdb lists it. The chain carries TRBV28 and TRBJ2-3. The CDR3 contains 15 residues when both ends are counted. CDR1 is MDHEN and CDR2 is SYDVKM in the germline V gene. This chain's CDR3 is CASSLPTELTDTHYL.

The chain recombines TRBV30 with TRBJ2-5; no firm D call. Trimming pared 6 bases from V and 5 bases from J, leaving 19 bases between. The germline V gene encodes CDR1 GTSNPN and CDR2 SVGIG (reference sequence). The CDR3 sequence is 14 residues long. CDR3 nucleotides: TGTGCCTGCTTAGAGCGCGATCCTCAGGAGACCCAGTACTTC. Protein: CACLERDPQETQYF. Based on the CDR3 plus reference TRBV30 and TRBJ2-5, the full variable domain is SQTIHQWPATLVQPVGSPLSLECTVEGTSNPNLYWYRQAAGRGLQLLFYSVGIGQISSEVPQNLSASRPQDRQFILSSKKLLLSDSGFYLCACLERDPQETQYFGPGTRLLVL.

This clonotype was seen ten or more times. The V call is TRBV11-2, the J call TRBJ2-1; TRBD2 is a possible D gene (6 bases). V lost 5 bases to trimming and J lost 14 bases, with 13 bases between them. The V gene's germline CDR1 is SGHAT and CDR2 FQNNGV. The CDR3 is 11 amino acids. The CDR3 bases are TGTGCCAGCAGCACGGGACTTCGGGAGTTCTTC. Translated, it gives CASSTGLREFF.

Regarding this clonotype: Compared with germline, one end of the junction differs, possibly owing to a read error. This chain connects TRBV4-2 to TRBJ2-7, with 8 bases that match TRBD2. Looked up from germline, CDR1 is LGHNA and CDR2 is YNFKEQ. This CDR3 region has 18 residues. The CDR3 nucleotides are TGTCCCAGCAATGGAAAACCGGGACTAGTGGGAGGACCACACGAGCAGTACTTC. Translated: CPSNGKPGLVGGPHEQYF.

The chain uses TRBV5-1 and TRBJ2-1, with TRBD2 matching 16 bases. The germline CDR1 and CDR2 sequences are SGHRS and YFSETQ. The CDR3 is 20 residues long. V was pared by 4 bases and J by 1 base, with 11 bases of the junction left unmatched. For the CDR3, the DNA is TGCGCCAGCAGCGCAGCAGGGACTAGCGGGAGGGTCCGTTCCTACAATGAGCAGTTCTTC. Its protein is CASSAAGTSGRVRSYNEQFF.

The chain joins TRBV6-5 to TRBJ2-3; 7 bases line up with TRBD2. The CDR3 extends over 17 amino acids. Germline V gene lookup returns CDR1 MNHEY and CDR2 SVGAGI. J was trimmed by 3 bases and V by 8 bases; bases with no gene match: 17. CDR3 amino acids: CASHEHDGRKGTDTQYF. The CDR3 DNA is TGTGCCAGCCACGAACACGACGGGAGGAAGGGGACAGATACGCAGTATTTT.

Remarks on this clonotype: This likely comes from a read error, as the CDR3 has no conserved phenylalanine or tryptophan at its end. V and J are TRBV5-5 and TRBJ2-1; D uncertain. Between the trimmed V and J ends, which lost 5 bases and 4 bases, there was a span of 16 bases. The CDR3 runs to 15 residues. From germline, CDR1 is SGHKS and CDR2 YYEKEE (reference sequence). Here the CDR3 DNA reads TGTGCCAGCAGTCTCGACTTTCCCCCGTACAATGAGCAGTTCGTC. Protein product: CASSLDFPPYNEQFV.

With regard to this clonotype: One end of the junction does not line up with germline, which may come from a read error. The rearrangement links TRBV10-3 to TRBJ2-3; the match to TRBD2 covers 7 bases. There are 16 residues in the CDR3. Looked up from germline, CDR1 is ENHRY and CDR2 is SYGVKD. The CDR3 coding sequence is TGTGCCATCAGGCACACTAGCGAGGCTAGCACAGATACGCAGTACTTT. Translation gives CAIRHTSEASTDTQYF.

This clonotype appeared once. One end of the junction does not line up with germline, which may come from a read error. The CDR3 sequence: CDSSYKRFSEAFF. CDR3 DNA: TGTGACAGCAGTTACAAGAGGTTCTCTGAAGCTTTCTTT. The V and J genes are TRBV6-5 and TRBJ1-1; D is uncertain. Germline CDR1 reads MNHEY; CDR2 reads SVGAGI. The CDR3 totals 13 residues.

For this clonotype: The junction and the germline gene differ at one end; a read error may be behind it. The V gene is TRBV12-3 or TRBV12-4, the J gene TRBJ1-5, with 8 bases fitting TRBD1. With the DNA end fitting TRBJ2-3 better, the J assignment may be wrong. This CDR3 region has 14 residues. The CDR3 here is CTSSRTGSNQPQYF. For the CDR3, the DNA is TGTACCAGCAGTAGGACAGGGAGCAATCAGCCCCAGTATTTT.

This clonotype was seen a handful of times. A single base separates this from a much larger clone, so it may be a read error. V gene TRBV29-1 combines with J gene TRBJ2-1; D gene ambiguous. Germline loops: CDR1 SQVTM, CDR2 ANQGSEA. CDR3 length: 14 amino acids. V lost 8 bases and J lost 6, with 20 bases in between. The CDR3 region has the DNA TGCAGCACCCTGACATGTACCCTCGGCAATGAGCAGTTCTTC. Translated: CSTLTCTLGNEQFF.

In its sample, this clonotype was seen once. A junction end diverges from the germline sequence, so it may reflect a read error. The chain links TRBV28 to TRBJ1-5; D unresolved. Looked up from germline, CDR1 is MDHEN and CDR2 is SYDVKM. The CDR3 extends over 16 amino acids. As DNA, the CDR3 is TGTGCCAGCTGTTTAATCCAGGCCCCCGACAATCATTCCCAGCATTTT. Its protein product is CASCLIQAPDNHSQHF.

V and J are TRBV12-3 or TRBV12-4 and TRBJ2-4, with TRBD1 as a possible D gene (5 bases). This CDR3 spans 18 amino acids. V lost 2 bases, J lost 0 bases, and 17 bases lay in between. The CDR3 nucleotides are TGTGCCAGCAGTTTATGGGATGGGGCGCGCATAGCCAAAAACATTCAGTACTTC. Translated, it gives CASSLWDGARIAKNIQYF.

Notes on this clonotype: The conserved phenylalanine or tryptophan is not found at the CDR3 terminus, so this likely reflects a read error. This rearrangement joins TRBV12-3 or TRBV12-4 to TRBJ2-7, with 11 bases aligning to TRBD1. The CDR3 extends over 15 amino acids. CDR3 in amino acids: CASSMGTGGSYEQYL. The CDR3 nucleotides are TGCGCCAGCAGTATGGGGACAGGGGGATCCTACGAGCAGTACCTC.